A selection of T cell receptor beta chains follows, all from one sample in a study of blood T cell repertoires in COVID-19. Repertoires were generated with immunoSEQ multiplex PCR, while TCRdb's copy carries only in-frame clones and drops some. The sample yields some 140,000 clones, roughly four fifths seen once. Sequencing was performed on peripheral blood. These receptors were collected from a woman of 80 years or more with acute or convalescent COVID-19. Both conserved end residues are part of each CDR3. Each record gives: CDR3 protein, CDR3 DNA, V gene, clone size, D gene, J gene. A D gene is named only where the DNA matches it firmly. Some rows mark clone size as missing; the rest say once, few, many or name a class of expanded clone.

CDR3aa: CASSPGGSGELFF
CDR3nt: TGTGCCAGCTCACCAGGGGGCTCCGGGGAGCTGTTTTTT
v_gene: TRBV18
abundance: few
d_gene: -
j_gene: TRBJ2-2

CDR3aa: CATSSDGRRDSQTYEQYF
CDR3nt: TGTGCCACCAGCAGTGATGGCCGCCGGGACAGCCAAACCTACGAGCAGTACTTC
v_gene: TRBV15
abundance: -
d_gene: TRBD1
j_gene: TRBJ2-7

CDR3aa: CASSQGQGRFQPQHF
CDR3nt: TGTGCCAGCAGCCAAGGACAGGGGCGATTTCAGCCCCAGCATTTT
v_gene: TRBV3-1/TRBV3-2
abundance: few
d_gene: TRBD1
j_gene: TRBJ1-5

CDR3aa: CASSYSLMNYGYTF
CDR3nt: TGTGCCAGCAGTTACTCCCTTATGAACTATGGCTACACCTTC
v_gene: TRBV6-5
abundance: -
d_gene: -
j_gene: TRBJ1-2

CDR3aa: CATSDHSTDTQYF
CDR3nt: TGTGCCACCAGTGACCATAGCACAGATACGCAGTATTTT
v_gene: TRBV24-1
abundance: -
d_gene: -
j_gene: TRBJ2-3

CDR3aa: CAWSIQEGQPQHF
CDR3nt: TGTGCCTGGAGTATACAGGAGGGTCAGCCCCAGCATTTT
v_gene: TRBV30
abundance: -
d_gene: -
j_gene: TRBJ1-5

CDR3aa: CASSLGQGLAYGYTF
CDR3nt: TGCGCCAGCAGCTTGGGACAGGGGCTAGCCTATGGCTACACCTTC
v_gene: TRBV5-1
abundance: -
d_gene: TRBD1
j_gene: TRBJ1-2

CDR3aa: CSASTGTAGNTIYF
CDR3nt: TGCAGTGCTAGTACCGGGACAGCGGGAAACACCATATATTTT
v_gene: TRBV20-1
abundance: -
d_gene: TRBD1
j_gene: TRBJ1-3

CDR3aa: CASSGTARTYEQYF
CDR3nt: TGTGCCAGTAGTGGGACAGCTAGAACCTACGAGCAGTACTTC
v_gene: TRBV19
abundance: few
d_gene: TRBD1
j_gene: TRBJ2-7

CDR3aa: CASSDLLAGGRDEQFF
CDR3nt: TGTGCCAGCAGTGATTTACTAGCGGGGGGGCGGGATGAGCAGTTCTTC
v_gene: TRBV6-1
abundance: -
d_gene: TRBD2
j_gene: TRBJ2-1

CDR3aa: CASSPRDNQPQHF
CDR3nt: TGTGCCAGCAGCCCCCGGGACAATCAGCCCCAGCATTTT
v_gene: TRBV6-5
abundance: -
d_gene: -
j_gene: TRBJ1-5

CDR3aa: CASSSQGFLASTDTQYF
CDR3nt: TGTGCCAGCAGTTCACAGGGGTTCCTTGCGAGCACAGATACGCAGTATTTT
v_gene: TRBV2
abundance: -
d_gene: TRBD1
j_gene: TRBJ2-3

CDR3aa: CASSLEFSRGSGELFF
CDR3nt: TGTGCCAGCAGCTTAGAATTTTCAAGGGGCTCCGGGGAGCTGTTTTTT
v_gene: TRBV11-3
abundance: -
d_gene: -
j_gene: TRBJ2-2

CDR3aa: CASFEGDNEQFF
CDR3nt: TGTGCCAGCTTCGAAGGGGACAATGAGCAGTTCTTC
v_gene: TRBV5-5
abundance: -
d_gene: -
j_gene: TRBJ2-1

CDR3aa: CAWSTGLAPYEQYF
CDR3nt: TGTGCCTGGAGTACCGGACTAGCTCCTTACGAGCAGTACTTC
v_gene: TRBV30
abundance: -
d_gene: TRBD2
j_gene: TRBJ2-7

CDR3aa: CASSDGQGRKGYTF
CDR3nt: TGTGCCAGCTCGGATGGACAGGGGCGGAAAGGCTACACCTTC
v_gene: TRBV18
abundance: -
d_gene: TRBD1
j_gene: TRBJ1-2

CDR3aa: CASSSPSGGAYTQYF
CDR3nt: TGTGCCAGCAGCTCTCCTAGCGGGGGGGCTTATACGCAGTATTTT
v_gene: TRBV5-6
abundance: -
d_gene: TRBD2
j_gene: TRBJ2-3

CDR3aa: CAWSQTGGYQPQHF
CDR3nt: TGTGCCTGGAGTCAAACCGGGGGATATCAGCCCCAGCATTTT
v_gene: TRBV30
abundance: -
d_gene: -
j_gene: TRBJ1-5

CDR3aa: CASATRVSYEQYF
CDR3nt: TGTGCCAGTGCAACCCGGGTTTCCTACGAGCAGTACTTC
v_gene: TRBV19
abundance: -
d_gene: -
j_gene: TRBJ2-7

CDR3aa: CASSPNGQVNTEAFF
CDR3nt: TGTGCCAGCTCACCAAATGGACAGGTGAACACTGAAGCTTTCTTT
v_gene: TRBV18
abundance: once
d_gene: TRBD1
j_gene: TRBJ1-1

CDR3aa: CASSEAGGYGYTF
CDR3nt: TGTGCCAGCAGTGAAGCGGGAGGTTATGGCTACACCTTC
v_gene: TRBV6-1
abundance: -
d_gene: -
j_gene: TRBJ1-2

CDR3aa: CASSQVSGLASDTQYF
CDR3nt: TGCGCCAGCAGCCAAGTTTCAGGACTAGCGTCAGATACGCAGTATTTT
v_gene: TRBV4-1
abundance: -
d_gene: TRBD2
j_gene: TRBJ2-3

CDR3aa: CASSNLGLGSGYMDEQFF
CDR3nt: TGTGCCAGTAGTAACCTTGGGTTGGGTAGCGGTTATATGGATGAGCAGTTCTTC
v_gene: TRBV19
abundance: -
d_gene: -
j_gene: TRBJ2-1

CDR3aa: CASSLGGQFYNSPLHF
CDR3nt: TGCGCCAGCAGCTTGGGGGGACAGTTCTATAATTCACCCCTCCACTTT
v_gene: TRBV5-1
abundance: -
d_gene: TRBD1
j_gene: TRBJ1-6

CDR3aa: CASSLFRAGRVSYGYTF
CDR3nt: TGTGCCAGCAGCTTATTTAGGGCAGGGAGGGTTAGCTATGGCTACACCTTC
v_gene: TRBV13
abundance: -
d_gene: -
j_gene: TRBJ1-2

CDR3aa: CAWSVEVRSTEAFF
CDR3nt: TGTGCCTGGAGTGTAGAAGTTAGGAGCACTGAAGCTTTCTTT
v_gene: TRBV30
abundance: -
d_gene: -
j_gene: TRBJ1-1

CDR3aa: CASSQVGASGDKYEQYF
CDR3nt: TGTGCCAGCAGCCAAGTGGGGGCTAGCGGGGATAAATACGAGCAGTACTTC
v_gene: TRBV4-2
abundance: -
d_gene: TRBD2
j_gene: TRBJ2-7

CDR3aa: CSALHTGELFF
CDR3nt: TGCAGCGCCCTACACACCGGGGAGCTGTTTTTT
v_gene: TRBV29-1
abundance: -
d_gene: -
j_gene: TRBJ2-2

CDR3aa: CASRQGFGHYGYTF
CDR3nt: TGTGCCAGCAGGCAGGGATTTGGGCACTATGGCTACACCTTC
v_gene: TRBV9
abundance: few
d_gene: -
j_gene: TRBJ1-2

CDR3aa: CASSERTESYGYTF
CDR3nt: TGTGCCAGCAGTGAACGGACAGAGTCCTATGGCTACACCTTC
v_gene: TRBV2
abundance: -
d_gene: -
j_gene: TRBJ1-2

CDR3aa: CASSDRITEAFF
CDR3nt: TGTGCCAGCAGCGACAGGATCACTGAAGCTTTCTTT
v_gene: TRBV3-1/TRBV3-2
abundance: -
d_gene: -
j_gene: TRBJ1-1

CDR3aa: CASGLGQGYNSPLHF
CDR3nt: TGTGCTAGTGGTTTGGGACAGGGCTATAATTCACCCCTCCACTTT
v_gene: TRBV12-5
abundance: -
d_gene: TRBD1
j_gene: TRBJ1-6

CDR3aa: CASRASTGANVLTF
CDR3nt: TGTGCCAGCAGGGCTAGTACCGGGGCCAACGTCCTGACTTTC
v_gene: TRBV2
abundance: -
d_gene: -
j_gene: TRBJ2-6

CDR3aa: CASSYPYRDRGYEQYF
CDR3nt: TGTGCCAGCAGCTATCCCTACCGGGACAGGGGCTACGAGCAGTACTTC
v_gene: TRBV11-2
abundance: -
d_gene: TRBD1
j_gene: TRBJ2-7

CDR3aa: CASSYSRRGGQETQYF
CDR3nt: TGTGCCAGCAGTTATAGTCGTCGGGGTGGACAAGAGACCCAGTACTTC
v_gene: TRBV6-5
abundance: -
d_gene: -
j_gene: TRBJ2-5

CDR3aa: CASSEEWGLSYGYTF
CDR3nt: TGTGCCAGCAGTGAAGAATGGGGGCTTTCCTATGGCTACACCTTC
v_gene: TRBV2
abundance: -
d_gene: -
j_gene: TRBJ1-2

CDR3aa: CASKLSANQPQHF
CDR3nt: TGTGCCAGTAAGTTGTCAGCGAATCAGCCCCAGCATTTT
v_gene: TRBV19
abundance: -
d_gene: -
j_gene: TRBJ1-5

CDR3aa: CASSQDGRAQPQHF
CDR3nt: TGCGCCAGCAGCCAAGATGGCAGGGCTCAGCCCCAGCATTTT
v_gene: TRBV4-3
abundance: -
d_gene: -
j_gene: TRBJ1-5